This TCR beta chain was observed in a study of T cells after yellow fever vaccination. Regarding the study as a whole: Among primary-vaccination clones, most reappeared after the booster, at 95% to 96% for CD4 and 85% to 90% for CD8. Weaker, the secondary response had a peak occurring faster, on day 5 versus 15.

V trimming: 2 bases; J trimming: 2 bases; junction bases outside the gene matches: 6. The CDR3 is made up of 15 amino acids. From germline, CDR1 is MNHNS and CDR2 SASEGT. Worth noting for this clonotype: Its target is not known.

They built TCR cDNA with 5'RACE template switching, a step that put in a universal primer site and UMIs. TCRdb re-called the 5' RACE reads with MiXCR, one entry per CDR3 protein. The sample holds 350,000 to 550,000 distinct CDR3 sequences, about 19% seen once. The sequence was collected from a young man who received the YFV17D yellow fever vaccine. Specimen: PBMCs, collected before the yellow fever booster vaccination. The chain recombines TRBV6-1 with TRBJ2-7; 7 bases agree with TRBD2. The CDR3 loop is CASSESPGGTYEQYV. CDR3 sequence (DNA): TGTGCCAGCAGTGAAAGCCCGGGGGGAACCTACGAGCAGTACGTC.